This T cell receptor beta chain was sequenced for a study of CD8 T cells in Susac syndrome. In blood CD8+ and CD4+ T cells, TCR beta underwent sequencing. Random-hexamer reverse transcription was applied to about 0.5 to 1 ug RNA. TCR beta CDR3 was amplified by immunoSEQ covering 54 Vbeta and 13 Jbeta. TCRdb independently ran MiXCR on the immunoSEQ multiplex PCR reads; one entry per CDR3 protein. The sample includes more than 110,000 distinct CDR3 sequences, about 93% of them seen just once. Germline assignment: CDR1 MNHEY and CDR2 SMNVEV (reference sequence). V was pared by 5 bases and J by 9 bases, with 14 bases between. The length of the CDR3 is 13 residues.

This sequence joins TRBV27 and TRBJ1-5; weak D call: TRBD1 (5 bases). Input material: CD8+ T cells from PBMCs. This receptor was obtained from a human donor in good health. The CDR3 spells CASSPPGRWPQHF. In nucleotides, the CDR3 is TGTGCCAGCAGTCCCCCGGGACGGTGGCCCCAGCATTTT.